Listed here are 14 T cell receptor beta chains from one sample, sequenced in a study of shared clonotypes between healthy human individuals. Sequencing used immunoSEQ multiplex PCR; TCRdb keeps in-frame clones, though not all of them. Of some 660,000 clones listed, around 73% are singletons. Material for sequencing was memory CD4+ T cells sorted from blood. Subset of the sample: CD45RA-negative fraction. Source of these receptors: a woman aged 25 to 39 in good health.

The rearrangement links TRBV19 to TRBJ2-5; the D call may be TRBD1 or TRBD2 (5 bases each). Looked up from germline, CDR1 is LNHDA and CDR2 is SQIVND (reference sequence). The CDR3 is made up of 14 amino acids. V gave up 3 bases and J gave up 5 bases, with 13 bases separating them. The CDR3 region has the DNA TGTGCCAGTAGTATTCAGGGAGTGGAGGAGACCCAGTACTTC. This gives the protein CASSIQGVEETQYF.

The chain carries TRBV25-1 and TRBJ2-2; 9 nucleotides align to TRBD2. The CDR3 sequence is 15 residues long. In germline, CDR1 is MGHDK, CDR2 SYGVNS. V gave up 2 bases and J gave up 5 bases; unmatched junction bases: 3. CDR3 coding DNA: TGTGCCAGCAGTGAACCAGCGGGAGGTACCGGGGAGCTGTTTTTT. Translating it yields CASSEPAGGTGELFF.

V gene TRBV10-3 combines with J gene TRBJ1-1; tentative D call: TRBD1 (5 bases). V was shortened by 3 bases and J by 2 bases, with 7 bases between the two germline ends. CDR3 length: 13 amino acids. The germline V gene has CDR1 ENHRY and CDR2 SYGVKD. DNA of the CDR3: TGTGCCATCAGTGAATGGGACAACACTGAAGCTTTCTTT. Residues: CAISEWDNTEAFF.

In this sample, this clone turned up a few times. The chain has TRBV25-1 and TRBJ2-5; 7 bases line up with TRBD2. With V trimmed by 6 bases and J by 1 base, 8 bases remained unmatched. The CDR3 runs 15 residues. Per germline, CDR1 MGHDK and CDR2 SYGVNS. CDR3 loop: CASRGEGRGQETQYF. CDR3 sequence (DNA): TGTGCCAGCAGGGGGGAGGGAAGGGGCCAAGAGACCCAGTACTTC.

The table lists this clone with a count of one. A far larger clone is one nucleotide away, so this likely arose from a read error. J is TRBJ2-1 and V is TRBV29-1, with a possible D match to TRBD2 (6 bases). The CDR3 runs 14 residues. The germline CDR1 and CDR2 sequences are SQVTM and ANQGSEA. The DNA for the CDR3 is TGCAGCGTTTTGGGGGGTGGGTCCTACAATAAGCAGTTCTTC. This codes for CSVLGGGSYNKQFF.

CDR3 nucleotide sequence: TGTGCCAGCAGCTTGGTGAGGGGCGGCCAGCCCCAGCATTTT. Translated: CASSLVRGGQPQHF. J is TRBJ1-5 and V is TRBV5-6, with a weak D call TRBD1 (5 bases). Trimming stripped 0 bases from V and 7 bases from J, with 11 bases between. This CDR3 spans 14 amino acids. From germline, CDR1 is SGHDT and CDR2 YYEEEE.

V usage is TRBV18 and J usage is TRBJ2-3; D remains unclear. V was shortened by 3 bases and J by 4 bases, with 14 bases between the two germline ends. Per the germline V gene, CDR1 is KGHSH and CDR2 is LQKENI. The CDR3 has 15 amino acids. The CDR3 loop reads CASSPGGSLADTQYF. Here the CDR3 DNA reads TGTGCCAGCTCACCCGGCGGCAGTCTAGCAGATACGCAGTATTTT.

To note about this clone: Other DNA sequences in this specimen translate into the identical CDR3. The gene calls are TRBV2 and TRBJ1-5; D is unresolved. CDR1 is SNHLY and CDR2 is FYNNEI in the germline V gene. V lost 6 bases to trimming and J lost 0 bases, with 6 bases between them. CDR3 size: 13 residues. CDR3 coding DNA: TGTGCCAGCAGGGATTATAGCAATCAGCCCCAGCATTTT. Translated, it gives CASRDYSNQPQHF.

This clone was counted a single time. This sequence joins TRBV7-7 and TRBJ2-2, with D perhaps assigned TRBD1 or TRBD2 (5 bases each). V lost 5 bases, J lost 5 bases, and 15 bases lay in between. Germline V lookup: CDR1 SSHAT, CDR2 FNYEAQ (reference sequence). This CDR3 comprises 15 residues. Written as DNA, the CDR3 is TGTGCCAGCAGCCGGATTGAGGGGTCGACCGGGGAGCTGTTTTTT. Its translation: CASSRIEGSTGELFF.

The chain joins TRBV7-3 to TRBJ2-1; TRBD2 agrees at 11 bases. Germline-derived CDR1 and CDR2 are SGHTA and FQGTGA. V was clipped by 5 bases and J by 7 bases; unmatched bases: 7. The CDR3 is made up of 15 amino acids. CDR3 in DNA: TGTGCCAGCAGCCCGTTAGCGGGAGGGAGGAATGAGCAGTTCTTC. Translated: CASSPLAGGRNEQFF.

The V call is TRBV28, the J call TRBJ1-2; the match to TRBD1 covers 8 bases. Trimming removed 8 bases from V and 0 bases from J; junction bases left unmatched: 11. This CDR3 is built from 16 residues. Germline assignment: CDR1 MDHEN and CDR2 SYDVKM. The CDR3 DNA follows: TGTGCCAGCTCTAGGACAGGGCCCCTTACTAACTATGGCTACACCTTC. Translated, it gives CASSRTGPLTNYGYTF.

The chain has TRBV7-9 and TRBJ1-2; D gene ambiguous. V lost 5 bases, J lost 2 bases, and 12 bases lay in between. Germline V CDR1 and CDR2: SEHNR, FQNEAQ (reference sequence). The CDR3 covers 14 residues. CDR3 in DNA: TGTGCCAGCAGCACCAGCGGCAGCAACTATGGCTACACCTTC. This sequence encodes CASSTSGSNYGYTF.

This clone was seen ten or more times. This rearrangement joins TRBV5-1 to TRBJ2-1; no clear D. Trimming removed 4 bases from V and 8 bases from J, with 13 bases in between. The length of the CDR3 is 13 residues. Germline-derived CDR1 and CDR2 are SGHRS and YFSETQ. The CDR3 spells CASSPVMGHEQFF. CDR3 DNA sequence: TGCGCCAGCAGCCCAGTGATGGGCCATGAGCAGTTCTTC.

V is TRBV11-2 and J is TRBJ2-7, with D unresolved. Trimming left V 1 base short and J 3 bases short, with 13 bases between. The CDR3 sequence is 15 residues long. Looked up from germline, CDR1 is SGHAT and CDR2 is FQNNGV. The CDR3 here is CASSLGGGFLYEQYF. The CDR3 region has the DNA TGTGCCAGCAGCTTAGGAGGTGGGTTTCTCTACGAGCAGTACTTC.